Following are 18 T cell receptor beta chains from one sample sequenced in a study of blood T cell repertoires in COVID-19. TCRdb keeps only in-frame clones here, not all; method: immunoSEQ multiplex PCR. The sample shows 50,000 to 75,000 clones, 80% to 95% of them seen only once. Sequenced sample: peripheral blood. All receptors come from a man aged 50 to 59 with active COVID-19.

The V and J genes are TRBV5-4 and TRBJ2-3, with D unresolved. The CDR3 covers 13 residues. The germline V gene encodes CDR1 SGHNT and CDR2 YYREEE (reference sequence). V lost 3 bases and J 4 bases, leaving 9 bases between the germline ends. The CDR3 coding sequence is TGTGCCAGCAGCTCAGCAGGTCCAGATACGCAGTATTTT. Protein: CASSSAGPDTQYF.

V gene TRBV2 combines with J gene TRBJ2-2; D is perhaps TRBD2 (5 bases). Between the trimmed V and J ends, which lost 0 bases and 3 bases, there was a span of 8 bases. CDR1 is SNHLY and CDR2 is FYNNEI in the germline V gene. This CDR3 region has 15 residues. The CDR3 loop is CASSEARGYTGELFF. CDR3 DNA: TGTGCCAGCAGTGAAGCTCGGGGATACACCGGGGAGCTGTTTTTT.

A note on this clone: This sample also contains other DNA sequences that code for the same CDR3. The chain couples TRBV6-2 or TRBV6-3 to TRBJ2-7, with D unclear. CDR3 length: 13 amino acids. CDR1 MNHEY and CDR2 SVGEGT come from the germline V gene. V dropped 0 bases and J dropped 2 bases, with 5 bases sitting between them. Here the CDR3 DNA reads TGTGCCAGCAGTTACTCAGGAGCCTACGAGCAGTACTTC. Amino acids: CASSYSGAYEQYF.

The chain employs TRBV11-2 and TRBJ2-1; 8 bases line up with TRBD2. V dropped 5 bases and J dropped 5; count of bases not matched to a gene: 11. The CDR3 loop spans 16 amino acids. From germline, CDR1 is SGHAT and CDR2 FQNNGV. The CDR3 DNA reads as TGTGCCAGCAGCGTCACCCAGCGGGGGCTAAACAATGAGCAGTTCTTC. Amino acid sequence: CASSVTQRGLNNEQFF.

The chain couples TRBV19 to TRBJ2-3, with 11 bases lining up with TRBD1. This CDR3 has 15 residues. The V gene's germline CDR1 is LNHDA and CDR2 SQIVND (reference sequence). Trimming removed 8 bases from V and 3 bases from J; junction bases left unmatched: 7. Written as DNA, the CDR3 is TGTGCCAGTCGCCGGACAGGGGGCAGAACAGATACGCAGTATTTT. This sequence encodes CASRRTGGRTDTQYF.

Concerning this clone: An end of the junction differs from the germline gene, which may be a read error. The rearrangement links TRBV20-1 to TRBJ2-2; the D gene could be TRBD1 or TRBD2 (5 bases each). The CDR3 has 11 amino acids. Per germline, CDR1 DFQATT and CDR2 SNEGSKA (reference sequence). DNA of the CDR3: TGCAGTGCCAGAGGGGCCCGGGAGCTGTTTTTT. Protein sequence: CSARGARELFF.

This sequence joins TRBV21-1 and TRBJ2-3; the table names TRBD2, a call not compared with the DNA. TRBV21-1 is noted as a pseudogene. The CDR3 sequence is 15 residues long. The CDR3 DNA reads TGTGCCAGCAGCAAAGCTGGCGGGGGGGCCGATACGCAGTATTTT. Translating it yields CASSKAGGGADTQYF.

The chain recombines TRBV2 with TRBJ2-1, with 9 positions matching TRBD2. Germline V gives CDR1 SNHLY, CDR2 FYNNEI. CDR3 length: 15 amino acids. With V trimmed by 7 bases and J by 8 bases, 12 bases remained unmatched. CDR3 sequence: CASIPGLAAVDEQFF. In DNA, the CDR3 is TGTGCCAGCATTCCGGGACTAGCAGCGGTGGATGAGCAGTTCTTC.

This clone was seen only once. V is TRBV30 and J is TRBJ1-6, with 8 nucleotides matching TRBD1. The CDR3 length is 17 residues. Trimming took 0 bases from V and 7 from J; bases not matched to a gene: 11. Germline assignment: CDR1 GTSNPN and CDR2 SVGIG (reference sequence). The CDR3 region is CAWSVRKTGVENSPLHF. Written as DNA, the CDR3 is TGTGCCTGGAGTGTACGGAAGACAGGGGTGGAGAATTCACCCCTCCACTTT.

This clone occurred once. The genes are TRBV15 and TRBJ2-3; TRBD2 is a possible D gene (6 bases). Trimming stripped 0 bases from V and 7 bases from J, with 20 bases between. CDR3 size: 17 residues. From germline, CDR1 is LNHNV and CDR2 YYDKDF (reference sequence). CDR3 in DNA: TGTGCCACCAGCAGAGATTTATGGCGGGGATATTGGAATACGCAGTATTTT. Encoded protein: CATSRDLWRGYWNTQYF.

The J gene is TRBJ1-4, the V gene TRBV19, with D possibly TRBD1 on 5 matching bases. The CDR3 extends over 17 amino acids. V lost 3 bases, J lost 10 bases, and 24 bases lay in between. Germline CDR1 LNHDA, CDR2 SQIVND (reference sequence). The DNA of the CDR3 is TGTGCCAGTAGTATCGGCTTGGGGCAGGGCCGCCAGTCAAAACTGTTTTTT. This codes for CASSIGLGQGRQSKLFF.

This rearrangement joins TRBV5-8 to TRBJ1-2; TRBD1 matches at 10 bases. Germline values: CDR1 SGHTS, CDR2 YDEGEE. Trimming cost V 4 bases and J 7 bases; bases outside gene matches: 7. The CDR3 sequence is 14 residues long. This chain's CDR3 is CASSPDRGRGGYTF. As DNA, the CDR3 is TGTGCCAGCAGCCCAGACAGGGGGCGCGGTGGCTACACCTTC.

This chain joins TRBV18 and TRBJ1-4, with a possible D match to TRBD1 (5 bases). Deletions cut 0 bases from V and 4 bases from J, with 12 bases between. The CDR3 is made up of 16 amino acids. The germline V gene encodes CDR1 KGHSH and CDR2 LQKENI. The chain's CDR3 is CASSPPGQGYNEKLFF. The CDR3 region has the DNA TGTGCCAGCTCACCACCGGGGCAGGGATATAATGAAAAACTGTTTTTT.

The CDR3 region is CASSRGLGRGADTQYF. In DNA, the CDR3 is TGTGCCAGCAGCCGAGGACTAGGGAGGGGAGCGGATACGCAGTATTTT. The chain is built from TRBV7-3 and TRBJ2-3, with 7 bases that match TRBD2. Germline V CDR1 and CDR2: SGHTA, FQGTGA. With V trimmed by 5 bases and J by 6 bases, 14 bases remained unmatched. The CDR3 contains 16 residues.

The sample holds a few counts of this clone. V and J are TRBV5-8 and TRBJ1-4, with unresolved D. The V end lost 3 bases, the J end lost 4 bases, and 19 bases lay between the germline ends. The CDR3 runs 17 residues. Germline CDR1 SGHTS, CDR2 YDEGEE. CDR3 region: CASSSVEGGFGNEKLFF. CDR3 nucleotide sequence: TGTGCCAGCAGCTCGGTCGAGGGAGGGTTTGGTAATGAAAAACTGTTTTTT.

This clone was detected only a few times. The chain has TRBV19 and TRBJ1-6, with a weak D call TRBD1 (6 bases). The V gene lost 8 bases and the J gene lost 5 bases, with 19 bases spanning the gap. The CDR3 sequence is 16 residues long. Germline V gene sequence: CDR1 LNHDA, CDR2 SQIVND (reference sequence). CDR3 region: CASRPSQGRNNSPLHF. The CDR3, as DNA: TGTGCCAGTCGGCCCTCCCAGGGGCGCAATAATTCACCCCTCCACTTT.

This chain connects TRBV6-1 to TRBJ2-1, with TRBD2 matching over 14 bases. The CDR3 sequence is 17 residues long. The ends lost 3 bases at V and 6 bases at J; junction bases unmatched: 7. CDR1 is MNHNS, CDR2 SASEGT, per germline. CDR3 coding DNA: TGTGCCAGCAGTGATGGGACTAGCGGGAGATACTTCAATGAGCAGTTCTTC. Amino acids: CASSDGTSGRYFNEQFF.

The CDR3 spells CASSPTGTPPQYF. CDR3 nucleotides: TGTGCCAGCAGCCCGACAGGTACCCCTCCGCAGTACTTC. The rearrangement links TRBV25-1 to TRBJ2-7, with D tentatively TRBD1 (6 bases). The CDR3 runs 13 residues. Trimming cost V 6 bases and J 9 bases, with 18 bases left between them. Germline lookup yields CDR1 MGHDK and CDR2 SYGVNS.